This T cell receptor beta chain is drawn from a study of blood T cell repertoires in COVID-19 (TCRdb year 2020). Background for the entire study: Samples from collaborators originated in the United States, Italy and Spain and spanned both the acute and convalescent phases of COVID-19. The dataset comprised deeply sampled blood TCRbeta repertoires from subjects exposed to, actively infected with, or recovered from COVID-19. The repertoires were made available in a free public database intended to serve as a resource for research on the immune response to SARS-CoV-2. Samples were obtained from the ongoing ImmuneRACE study (first 160 participants) and from over 1,000 subjects provided by 6 global collaborators. The material from the prospective study consisted of cDNA or gDNA derived from T cells, B-cell-depleted T cells, or PBMCs. Where available, HLA class I and class II types were obtained from metadata supplied by the sample provider rather than from assay-based typing. Nearly every sample came with metadata listing a de-identified subject ID, COVID-19 status, age in years and sex.

Concerning this clone: Its antigen is still unknown. Base qualities were left out, and no much larger clone turns up one base away.

Study-level results and caveats: The quantity of clinical and demographic metadata differed by source and by participant and was supplied without curation.

The immunoSEQ Assay, a bias-controlled multiplex PCR, was used to amplify TCRbeta CDR3 regions from genomic DNA. The paper's data handling went like this. Nucleated cell counts per sample were estimated from amplification of reference gene primers within the assay. To quantify the absolute abundance of each unique TCRbeta CDR3 rearrangement, sequence reads were collapsed and filtered. Productive Simpson clonality was computed per sample as the square root of Simpson's diversity index over productive rearrangements. TCRdb re-hosts the immuneACCESS table, in-frame sequences only. Its copies lack some clones; in the studies checked, an unresolved V gene accounts for under half of them, and the cause for the rest is not known. Clone size and V and J calls were adopted from that table, with D and trimming inferred from the DNA. For this sample the table gives roughly 150,000 clones, of which over 80% were detected only once. The ten largest account for roughly 9.6% of the sample.

The CDR1 and CDR2 encoded by the germline V gene are SGHNT and YENEEA. V lost 5 bases and J lost 1 base, and the count of bases not matched to a germline gene is 4. The CDR3, cysteine through phenylalanine, is 14 amino acids long. Just the 42-base CDR3 DNA is kept, in frame starting at base 1. Each collaborating institution followed its own protocols to collect whole blood in K2EDTA tubes. For TCRbeta analysis, collaborators shipped samples in one of three forms: frozen whole blood, isolated PBMCs, or DNA extracted from either of those sample types. This sequence uses TRBV11-3 and TRBJ2-5, and 7 junction bases match TRBD1. The origin of this receptor is a woman older than 75 with acute or convalescent COVID-19. The specimen sequenced was peripheral blood. The nucleotides read TGTGCCAGCAGCCGCCGGGACAGCCAAGAGACCCAGTACTTC. This codes for CASSRRDSQETQYF. With the portions outside the CDR3 filled from the reference TRBV11-3 and TRBJ2-5 genes, the complete variable region becomes EAGVVQSPRYKIIEKKQPVAFWCNPISGHNTLYWYLQNLGQGPELLIRYENEEAVDDSQLPKDRFSAERLKGVDSTLKIQPAELGDSAVYLCASSRRDSQETQYFGPGTRLLVL.